This T cell receptor beta chain was observed in a study of blood T cell repertoires in COVID-19. Original methodology: The assay estimated nucleated cells by amplifying reference gene primers. Assay: immunoSEQ multiplex PCR; the TCRdb copy retains only in-frame clones and omits some. D and trimming come from the DNA, and the V and J calls and clone size come from that table. The table lists about 400,000 clones, around nine tenths of them singletons. Trimming removed 0 bases at V and 0 bases at J, with 16 bases between. This CDR3 spans 18 amino acids. Looked up from germline, CDR1 is SNHLY and CDR2 is FYNNEI.

Sequencing was carried out using PBMCs or T cells enriched from blood (not recorded which). The chain has TRBV2 and TRBJ2-3; tentatively, D is TRBD2 (5 bases). This sequence was found in a woman aged 30 to 39 who had recovered from COVID-19. CDR3 sequence (DNA): TGTGCCAGCAGTGAAGCGCTCGGGTGGGAGCGAAGCACAGATACGCAGTATTTT. This translates into CASSEALGWERSTDTQYF.